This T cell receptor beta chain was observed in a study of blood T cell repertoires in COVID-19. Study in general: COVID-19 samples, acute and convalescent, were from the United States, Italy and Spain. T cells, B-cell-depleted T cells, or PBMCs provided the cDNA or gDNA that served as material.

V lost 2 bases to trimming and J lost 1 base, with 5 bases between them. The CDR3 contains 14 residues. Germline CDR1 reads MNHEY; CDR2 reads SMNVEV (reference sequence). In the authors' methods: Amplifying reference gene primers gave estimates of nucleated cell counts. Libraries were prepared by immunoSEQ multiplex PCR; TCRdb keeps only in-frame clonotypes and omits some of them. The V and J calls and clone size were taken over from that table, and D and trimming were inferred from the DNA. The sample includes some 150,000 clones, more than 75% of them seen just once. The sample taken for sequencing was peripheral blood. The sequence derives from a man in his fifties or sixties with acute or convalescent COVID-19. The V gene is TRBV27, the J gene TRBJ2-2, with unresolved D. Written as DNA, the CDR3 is TGTGCCAGCAGTTTAGCGGAGAACACCGGGGAGCTGTTTTTT. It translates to CASSLAENTGELFF.